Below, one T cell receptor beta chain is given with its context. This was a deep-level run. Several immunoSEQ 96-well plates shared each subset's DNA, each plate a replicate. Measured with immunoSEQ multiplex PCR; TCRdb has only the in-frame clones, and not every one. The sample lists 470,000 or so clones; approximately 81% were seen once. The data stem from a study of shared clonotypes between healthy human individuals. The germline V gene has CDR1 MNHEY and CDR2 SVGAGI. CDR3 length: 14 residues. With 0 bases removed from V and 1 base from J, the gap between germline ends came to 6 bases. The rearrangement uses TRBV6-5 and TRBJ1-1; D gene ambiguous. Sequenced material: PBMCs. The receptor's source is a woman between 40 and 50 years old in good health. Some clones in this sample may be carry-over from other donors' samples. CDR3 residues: CASSYSEANTEAFF. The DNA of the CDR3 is TGTGCCAGCAGTTACTCGGAGGCGAACACTGAAGCTTTCTTT.